Described below is a single T cell receptor beta chain sequence and its context. The antigen remains unidentified. J was trimmed by 6 bases and V by 1 base; bases with no gene match: 5. The CDR3 runs 14 residues. The germline V gene encodes CDR1 SNHLY and CDR2 FYNNEI. The data derive from a study of identical twins. Through template switching, a universal primer site was introduced, and the cDNA contained unique molecular identifiers. MiXCR, run by TCRdb on the 5' RACE reads, gives a single entry per CDR3 protein. The repertoire holds about 240,000 distinct CDR3 sequences, with 9.5% to 15% as singletons. Overall study findings and caveats: Abundant beta clonotypes from cord blood bore fewer insertions; memory repertoires lacked this pattern. Its conclusions, products of cross-sectional statistical analysis, did not come from following the same donors. Among beta out-of-frame sequences, excess sharing between twins appeared weaker.

The same data also went into a second study, on yellow fever vaccine responses in identical twins.

The rearrangement links TRBV2 to TRBJ1-2, with 7 positions matching TRBD1. Sequenced sample: memory (CD45RO+) T cells sorted from blood. This sequence was found in a young woman in good health. CDR3 DNA sequence: TGTGCCAGCAGTGAAGGGACAGGTTATAATGGCTACACCTTC. This translates into CASSEGTGYNGYTF.